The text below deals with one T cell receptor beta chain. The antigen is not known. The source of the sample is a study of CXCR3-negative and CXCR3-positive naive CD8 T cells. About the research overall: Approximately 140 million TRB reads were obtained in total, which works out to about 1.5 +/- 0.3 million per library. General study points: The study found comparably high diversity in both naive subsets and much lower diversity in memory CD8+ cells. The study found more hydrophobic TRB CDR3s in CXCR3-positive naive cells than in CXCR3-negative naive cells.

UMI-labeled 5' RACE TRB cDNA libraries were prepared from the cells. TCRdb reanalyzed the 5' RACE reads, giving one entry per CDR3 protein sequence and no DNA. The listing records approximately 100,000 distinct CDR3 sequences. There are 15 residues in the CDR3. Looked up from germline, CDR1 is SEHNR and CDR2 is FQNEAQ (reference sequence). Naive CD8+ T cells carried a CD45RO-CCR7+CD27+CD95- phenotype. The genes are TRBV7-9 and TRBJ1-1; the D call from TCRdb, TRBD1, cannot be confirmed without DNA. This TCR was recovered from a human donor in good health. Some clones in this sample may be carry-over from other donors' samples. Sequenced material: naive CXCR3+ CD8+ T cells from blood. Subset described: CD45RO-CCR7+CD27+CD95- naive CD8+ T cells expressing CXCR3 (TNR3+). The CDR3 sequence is CASSLEQGLSTEAFF. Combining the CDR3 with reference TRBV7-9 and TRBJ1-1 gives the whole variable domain DTGVSQNPRHKITKRGQNVTFRCDPISEHNRLYWYRQTLGQGPEFLTYFQNEAQLEKSRLLSDRFSAERPKGSFSTLEIQRTEQGDSAMYLCASSLEQGLSTEAFFGQGTRLTVV.